The source of this T cell receptor beta chain is a study of blood T cell repertoires in COVID-19. Study background: T cells, B-cell-depleted T cells, or PBMCs provided the cDNA or gDNA that served as material.

Measured with immunoSEQ multiplex PCR; TCRdb has only the in-frame clones, and not every one. The table lists some 300,000 clones, around 92% of them singletons. Trimming left V 3 bases short and J 2 bases short, with 6 bases between. Germline CDR1 LNHNV, CDR2 YYDKDF (reference sequence). This CDR3 is built from 13 residues. The sequence was obtained from a woman in her fifties or sixties who had been exposed to COVID-19. The sample comprised PBMCs or T cells enriched from blood (not recorded which). The chain carries TRBV15 and TRBJ2-3; D gene uncertain. This chain's CDR3 is CATSSRYTDTQYF. CDR3 bases: TGTGCCACCAGCAGCAGATACACAGATACGCAGTATTTT.